The rows below give T cell receptor beta chains drawn from one sample of a study of human T cells and chemical hapten exposure. Each CDR3 protein gets one entry after TCRdb re-called the RACE reads with MiXCR. The sample has under 200,000 distinct CDR3 sequences; about a quarter are singletons. The specimen was whole blood, collected in connection with sensitization to the hapten diphenylcyclopropenone (DPC). All receptors come from a woman aged 18-29 years with alopecia areata. Some clones in this sample may be carry-over from other donors' samples. Each CDR3 is given with its conserved first and last residue. Fields, in order: clone size, V gene, J gene, D gene, CDR3 DNA, CDR3 protein. The D gene is left open where the match is weak. Clone size is not always given. Where it is, it says once, few, many or a class for expanded clones.

>NA|TRBV9|TRBJ2-7|NA
TGTGCCAGCAGCGTACGAGGGGGGGCCTACGAGCAGTACTTC
CASSVRGGAYEQYF
>NA|TRBV4-3|TRBJ2-1|NA
TGCGCCAGCAGCCAAGATAGGGAGGTCAATGAGCAGTTCTTC
CASSQDREVNEQFF
>NA|TRBV4-2|TRBJ2-6|NA
TGTGCCAGCAGCCGAGTGACAGACTCTGGGGCCAACGTCCTGACTTTC
CASSRVTDSGANVLTF
>NA|TRBV20-1|TRBJ2-1|NA
TGCAGTGCACAACCTCGGAAATGGAGTTGGTTCTTC
CSAQPRKWSWFF
>once|TRBV6-2/TRBV6-3|TRBJ2-2|TRBD2
TGTGCCAGCAGTGCTAGCGGGATTGGGACCGGGGAGCTGTTTTTT
CASSASGIGTGELFF
>few|TRBV20-1|TRBJ1-1|TRBD1
TGCAGTGCTCGGACAGGGGGTAGAGGTACTTTT
CSARTGGRGTF
>NA|TRBV11-2|TRBJ2-7|TRBD2
TGTGCCAGCAGCTTCCCGGGACTAACCTACGAGCAGTACTTC
CASSFPGLTYEQYF
>NA|TRBV29-1|TRBJ1-5|NA
TGCAGCGTTAACTCCGGGATCCCCGGTCAGCCCCAGCATTTT
CSVNSGIPGQPQHF
>few|TRBV5-4|TRBJ1-2|NA
TGTGCCAGCAGCTTGGACCGCAGCATCAACTATGGCTACACCTTC
CASSLDRSINYGYTF
>few|TRBV4-1|TRBJ1-6|NA
TGCGCCAGCAGCCAAGATGGTTCACCCCTCCACTTT
CASSQDGSPLHF
>NA|TRBV4-3|TRBJ2-7|NA
TGCGCCAGCAGCCAAACTCAGGGATACGAGCAGTACTTC
CASSQTQGYEQYF
>NA|TRBV9|TRBJ1-4|NA
TGTGCCAGCAGCGGATATACCGGGCTAAATGAAAAACTGTTTTTT
CASSGYTGLNEKLFF
>few|TRBV4-1|TRBJ1-1|NA
TGCGCCAGCAGCCAGGCATCCTACCCGAACACTGAAGCTTTCTTT
CASSQASYPNTEAFF
>NA|TRBV4-2|TRBJ2-7|TRBD1
TGTGCCAGCAGCCAAGATAAGGGGGCTAAATACGAGCAGTACTTC
CASSQDKGAKYEQYF
>many|TRBV4-2|TRBJ2-3|NA
TGTGCCAGCAGCCAGGGCCTGGGAGCGGCGATAGGTTTAGATACGCAGTATTTT
CASSQGLGAAIGLDTQYF
>NA|TRBV4-1|TRBJ2-7|NA
TGCGCCAGCAGCCAAGATTGGGACCGGGCCCGTGAGCAGTACTTC
CASSQDWDRAREQYF
>many|TRBV29-1|TRBJ1-1|NA
TGCAGCGTTGACAGGGGAAACACTGAAGCTTTCTTT
CSVDRGNTEAFF
>NA|TRBV20-1|TRBJ1-2|NA
TGCAGCATATCGGGCTACACCTTC
CSISGYTF
>few|TRBV5-1|TRBJ1-4|TRBD1
TGCGCCAGCAGTCTGGCCGGGACAGGGGTTGAAAAACTGTTTTTT
CASSLAGTGVEKLFF
>NA|TRBV4-3|TRBJ2-3|TRBD2
TGCGCCAGCAGCCGTAAGATGGGGACTAGCGGGGGCTTGGGAGATACGCAGTATTTT
CASSRKMGTSGGLGDTQYF
>few|TRBV9|TRBJ1-5|NA
TGTGCCAGCAGCGTAGGTGGGGGGGTCAATCAGCCCCAGCATTTT
CASSVGGGVNQPQHF
>few|TRBV4-1|TRBJ1-2|TRBD1
TGCGCCAGCAGCCAGCCCTTTACAGGGGACTATGGCTACACCTTC
CASSQPFTGDYGYTF
>few|TRBV28|TRBJ2-7|NA
TGTGCCAGCAGAGAACTCGGACGGAGCTACGAGCAGTACTTC
CASRELGRSYEQYF
>NA|TRBV27|TRBJ1-1|NA
TGTGCCAGCGGGGCGCGGCAGGGCGTGAACACTGAAGCTTTCTTT
CASGARQGVNTEAFF
>few|TRBV6-2/TRBV6-3|TRBJ2-5|TRBD2
TGTGCCAGCAGCCAACTAGCGGAGGCGGAGACCCAGTACTTC
CASSQLAEAETQYF
>NA|TRBV4-1|TRBJ1-4|NA
TGCGCCAGCAGCCAAAGGTCTACCAGGGGCGCGAATAATGAAAAACTGTTTTTT
CASSQRSTRGANNEKLFF
>NA|TRBV7-7|TRBJ2-5|NA
TGTGCCAGCAGCTTAGGGGGCAGAGAAAAAGAGACCCAGTACTTC
CASSLGGREKETQYF
>few|TRBV2|TRBJ2-3|NA
TGTGCCAGCAGACTTGGACAGAACACAGATACGCAGTATTTT
CASRLGQNTDTQYF
>NA|TRBV20-1|TRBJ2-1|TRBD1
TGCAGTGCTAGAGGCGTCGGGACAGGTCTTTGGGGTGAGCAGTTCTTC
CSARGVGTGLWGEQFF